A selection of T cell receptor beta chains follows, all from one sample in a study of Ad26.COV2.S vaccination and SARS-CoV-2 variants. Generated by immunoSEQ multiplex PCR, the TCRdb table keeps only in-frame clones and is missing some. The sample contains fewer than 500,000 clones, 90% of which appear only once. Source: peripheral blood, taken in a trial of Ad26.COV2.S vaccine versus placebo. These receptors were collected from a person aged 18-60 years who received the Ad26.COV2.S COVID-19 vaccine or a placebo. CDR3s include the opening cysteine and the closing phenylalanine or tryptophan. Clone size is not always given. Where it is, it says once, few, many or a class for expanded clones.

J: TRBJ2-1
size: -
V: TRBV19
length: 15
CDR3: CASSTTGQGNNEQFF

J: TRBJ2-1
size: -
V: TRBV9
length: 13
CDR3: CASSPSRVSEQFF

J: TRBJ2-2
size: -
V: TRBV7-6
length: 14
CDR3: CASSLAEPTGELFF

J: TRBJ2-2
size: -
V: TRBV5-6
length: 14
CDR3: CASSWGSGTGELFF

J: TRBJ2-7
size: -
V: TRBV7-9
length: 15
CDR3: CASSLVGGSSYEQYF

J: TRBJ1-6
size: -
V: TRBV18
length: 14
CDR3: CASSPSGQNSPLHF

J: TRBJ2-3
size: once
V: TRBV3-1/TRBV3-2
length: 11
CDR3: CASSNTDTQYF

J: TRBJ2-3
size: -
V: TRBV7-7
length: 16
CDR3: CASSLGTSGSTDTQYF

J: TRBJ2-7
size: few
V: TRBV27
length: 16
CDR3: CASSFSRLAGDYEQYF

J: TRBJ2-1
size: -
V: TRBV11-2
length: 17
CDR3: CASSLNGLLDSYNEQFF

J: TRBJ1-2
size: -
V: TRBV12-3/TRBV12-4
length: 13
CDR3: CASSSTIGSGYTF

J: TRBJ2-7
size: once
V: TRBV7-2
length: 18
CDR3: CASSFSGPGLAGPNQQYF

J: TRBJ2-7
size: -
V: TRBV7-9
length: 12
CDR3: CASSLNHYEQYF

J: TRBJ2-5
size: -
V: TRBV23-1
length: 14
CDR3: CASSPTTGTETQYF

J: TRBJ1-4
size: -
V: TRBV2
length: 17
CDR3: CASSGPGTGGGSEKLFF

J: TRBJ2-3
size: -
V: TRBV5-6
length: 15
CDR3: CASSLSAGVTDTQYF

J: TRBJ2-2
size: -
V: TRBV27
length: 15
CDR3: CASSRTLGSTGELFF

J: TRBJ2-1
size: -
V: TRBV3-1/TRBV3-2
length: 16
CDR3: CASSRTGTSGRTPQFF

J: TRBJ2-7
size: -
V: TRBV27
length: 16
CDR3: CASSLSFSGVFDEQYF

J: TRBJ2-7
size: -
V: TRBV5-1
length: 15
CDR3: CASSLAVGLRDEQYF

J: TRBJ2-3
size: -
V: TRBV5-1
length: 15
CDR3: CASSLGGGSEDTQYF

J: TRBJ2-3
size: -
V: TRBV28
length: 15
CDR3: CASSLRAGGADTQYF

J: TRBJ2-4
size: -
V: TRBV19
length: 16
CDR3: CASSAGTNLAKNIQYF

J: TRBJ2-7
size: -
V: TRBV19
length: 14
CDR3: CASRPHRGPYEQYF

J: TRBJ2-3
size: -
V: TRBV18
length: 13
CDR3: CASSASGRDTQYF

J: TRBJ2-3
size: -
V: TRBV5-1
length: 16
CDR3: CASSPGLAGFTDTQYF

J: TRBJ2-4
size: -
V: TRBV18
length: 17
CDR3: CASSRGTGILAKNIQYF

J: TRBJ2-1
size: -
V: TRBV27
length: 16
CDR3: CASQFIVGGGGGEQFF

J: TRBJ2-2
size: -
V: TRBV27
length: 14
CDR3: CASSLTTNTGELFF

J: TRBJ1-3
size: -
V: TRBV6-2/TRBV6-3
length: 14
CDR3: CASSYGQAGNTIYF

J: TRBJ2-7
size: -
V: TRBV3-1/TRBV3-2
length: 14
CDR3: CASSPASARREQYF

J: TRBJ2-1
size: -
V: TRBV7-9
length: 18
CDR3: CASSLPREGQGAYNEQFF

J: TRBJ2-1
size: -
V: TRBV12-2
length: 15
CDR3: CASRPPGFWHNEQFF

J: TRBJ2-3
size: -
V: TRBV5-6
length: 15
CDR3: CASSLRDSRTDTQYF

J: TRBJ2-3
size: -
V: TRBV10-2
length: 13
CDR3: CASSGAGQYTQYF

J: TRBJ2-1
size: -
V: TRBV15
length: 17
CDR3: CATSRDRDSAAYNEQFF

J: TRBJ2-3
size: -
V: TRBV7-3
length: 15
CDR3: CASSPHGYITDTQYF

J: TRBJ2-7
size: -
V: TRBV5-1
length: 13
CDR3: CASSRAGIDEQYF

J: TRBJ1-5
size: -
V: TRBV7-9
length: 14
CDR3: CASSFQGRGQPQHF

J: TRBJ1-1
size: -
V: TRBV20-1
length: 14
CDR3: CSASQYLANTEAFF

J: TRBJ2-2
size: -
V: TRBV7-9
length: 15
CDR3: CASSRTDGNTGELFF

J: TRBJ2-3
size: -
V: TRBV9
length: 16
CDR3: CASGPHVKEGTDTQYF

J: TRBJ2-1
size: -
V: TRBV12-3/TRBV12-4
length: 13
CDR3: CASSLPGSNEQFF

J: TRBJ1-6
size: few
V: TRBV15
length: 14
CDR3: CATAHGTEGSPLHF

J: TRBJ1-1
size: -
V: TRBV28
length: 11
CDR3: CASSPDTEAFF

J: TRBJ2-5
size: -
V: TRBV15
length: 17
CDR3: CATSSQASGLYQETQYF

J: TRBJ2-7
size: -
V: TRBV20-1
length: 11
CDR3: CSATIYYEQYF

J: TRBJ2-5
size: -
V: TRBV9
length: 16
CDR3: CASSAASGRVRETQYF

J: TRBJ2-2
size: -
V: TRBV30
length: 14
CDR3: CAWSSTGRSGELFF